The clone carrying this TCR beta chain showed up many times. Its antigen remains unknown. These data belong to a study of T cell repertoires in cytomegalovirus infection. Study findings and constraints: CMV-specific TCR beta clonotypes restricted by HLA-C were the ones dominating the ex vivo response. Of the TCR beta families, the public ones yielded a cumulative frequency that identified carriers of CMV plus the relevant HLA.

TCRdb analysed the reads with MiXCR anew, one entry per CDR3 protein. The sample records around 300,000 distinct CDR3 sequences, around a tenth being singletons. This CDR3 comprises 12 residues. CDR1 is SGHTA, CDR2 FQGNSA, per germline. Trimming stripped 5 bases from V and 3 bases from J, with 8 bases between. The chain has TRBV7-2 and TRBJ2-7; D may be TRBD2 (5 bases). Specimen: PBMCs. This receptor was taken from a human donor in good health (CMV status not recorded). Some clones in this sample may be carry-over from other donors' samples. The CDR3 loop reads CASSVLGYEQYF. The CDR3 DNA sequence: TGTGCCAGCAGCGTACTAGGCTACGAGCAGTACTTC.